This T cell receptor beta chain is drawn from a study of Ad26.COV2.S vaccination and SARS-CoV-2 variants. Study findings and constraints: Similar non-spike TCR breadth was observed in recipients of vaccine and of placebo. Breadth, reportedly substantial, characterized the spike-specific CD8+ and CD4+ T cell responses after vaccination.

The data were produced by immunoSEQ multiplex PCR, yet TCRdb's version contains in-frame clones alone and is incomplete. The sample lists about 440,000 clones, 80% to 95% occurring once. To note about this clone: The antigen remains unidentified.

The CDR3 totals 15 residues. The germline CDR1 and CDR2 sequences are SGDLS and YYNGEE. The V gene lost 0 bases and the J gene lost 0 bases, with 8 bases spanning the gap. Treatment in this sample: around 19 received Ad26.COV2.S at low or high dose, single or two shots; about 5 received placebo; per-sample allocation not given. Sampling was performed 63 days after the first vaccine or placebo injection. Expressing Wuhan-strain SARS-CoV-2 spike, an Ad26 vector served as the vaccine. The TCR originated in a person between 18 and 65 years old who received the Ad26.COV2.S COVID-19 vaccine or a placebo. The sample here was peripheral blood, taken in a trial of Ad26.COV2.S vaccine versus placebo. The rearrangement joins TRBV9 to TRBJ2-3; D is undetermined. Written as DNA, the CDR3 is TGTGCCAGCAGCGTAGGGCAGGAAAGCACAGATACGCAGTATTTT. Encoded protein: CASSVGQESTDTQYF.